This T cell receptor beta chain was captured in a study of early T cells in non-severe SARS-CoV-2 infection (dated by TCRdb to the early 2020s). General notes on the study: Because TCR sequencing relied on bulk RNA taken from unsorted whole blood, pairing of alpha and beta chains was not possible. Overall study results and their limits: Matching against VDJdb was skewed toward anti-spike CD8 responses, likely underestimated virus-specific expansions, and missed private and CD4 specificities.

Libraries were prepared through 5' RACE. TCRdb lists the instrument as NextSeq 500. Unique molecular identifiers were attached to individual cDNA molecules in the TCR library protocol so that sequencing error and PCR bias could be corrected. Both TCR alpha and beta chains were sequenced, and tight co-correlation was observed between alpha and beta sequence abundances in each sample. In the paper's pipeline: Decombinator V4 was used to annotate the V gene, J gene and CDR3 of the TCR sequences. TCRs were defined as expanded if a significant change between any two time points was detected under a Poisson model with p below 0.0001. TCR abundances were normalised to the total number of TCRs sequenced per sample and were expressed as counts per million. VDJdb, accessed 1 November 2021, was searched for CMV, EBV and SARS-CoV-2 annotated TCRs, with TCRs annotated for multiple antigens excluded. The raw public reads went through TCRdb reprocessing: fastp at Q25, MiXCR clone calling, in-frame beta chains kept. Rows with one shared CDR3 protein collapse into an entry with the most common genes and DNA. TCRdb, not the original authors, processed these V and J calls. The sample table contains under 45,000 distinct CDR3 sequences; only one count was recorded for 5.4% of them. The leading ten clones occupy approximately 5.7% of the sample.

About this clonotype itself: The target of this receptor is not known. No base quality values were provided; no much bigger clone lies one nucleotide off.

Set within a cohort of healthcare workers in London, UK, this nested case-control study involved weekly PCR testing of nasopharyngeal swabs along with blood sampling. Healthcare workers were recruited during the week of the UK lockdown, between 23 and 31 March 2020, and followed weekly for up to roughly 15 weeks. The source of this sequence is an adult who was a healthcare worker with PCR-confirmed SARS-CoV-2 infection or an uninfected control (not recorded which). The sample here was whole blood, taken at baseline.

The DNA reads as follows: TGTGCCAGCTCACCTCAGGGGTATAGCAGCGAGCAGTTCTTC. Translated, this gives CASSPQGYSSEQFF. The V and J genes are TRBV18 and TRBJ2-1; D gene: possibly TRBD1, on 6 matching bases. The germline V gene gives CDR1 as KGHSH and CDR2 as LQKENI. The junction shows trimming of 3 bases on V and 10 bases on J, plus 16 bases between the germline ends. The CDR3 sequence holds 14 residues, the cysteine and phenylalanine included. Only CDR3 DNA is held: 42 bases, read in frame from base 1.